Listed here are 10 T cell receptor beta chains from one sample, sequenced in a study of T cell responses to AZD1222 COVID-19 vaccine. The data were produced by immunoSEQ multiplex PCR, yet TCRdb's version contains in-frame clones alone and is incomplete. The sample shows 80,000 to 130,000 clones, about 87% of them seen only once. Sequenced here: peripheral blood, sampled on day 0 of AZD1222 vaccination. Source of these receptors: an adult in good health.

The chain couples TRBV18 to TRBJ1-2, with TRBD1 matching over 9 bases. CDR1 is KGHSH and CDR2 is LQKENI in the germline V gene. The V segment lost 0 bases and the J segment 0 bases; nucleotides outside the gene matches: 8. The CDR3 is 18 amino acids. CDR3 coding DNA: TGTGCCAGCTCACCACCTTTCCGGGACAGGGATGCTAACTATGGCTACACCTTC. Protein product: CASSPPFRDRDANYGYTF.

The chain joins TRBV4-3 to TRBJ1-1; D is undetermined. V lost 4 bases and J lost 0, with 6 bases in between. This CDR3 contains 13 residues. The germline V gene has CDR1 LGHNA and CDR2 YSLEER. The chain's CDR3 is CASSRAVNTEAFF. The CDR3 DNA reads TGCGCCAGCAGCCGAGCGGTGAACACTGAAGCTTTCTTT.

The genes are TRBV27 and TRBJ2-3, with D possibly called TRBD1 or TRBD2 (5 bases each). V lost 5 bases to trimming and J lost 1 base, with 22 bases between them. The CDR3 is 18 residues long. Per germline, CDR1 MNHEY and CDR2 SMNVEV (reference sequence). CDR3 DNA sequence: TGTGCCAGCAGTCACTGGGGGTCGGGTTATCTAGGCACAGATACGCAGTATTTT. Protein: CASSHWGSGYLGTDTQYF.

The chain joins TRBV25-1 to TRBJ2-3; the D is unclear. V shed 0 bases and J shed 2 bases, with 18 bases lying between them. Germline loops: CDR1 MGHDK, CDR2 SYGVNS. The CDR3 is made up of 18 amino acids. The CDR3: CASSEYMPKPNHTDTQYF. The DNA of the CDR3 is TGTGCCAGCAGTGAATATATGCCCAAACCGAACCACACAGATACGCAGTATTTT.

The chain combines TRBV2 with TRBJ1-6, with D maybe TRBD1 (5 bases). Trimming took 2 bases from V and 8 from J, leaving 16 bases between them. Germline V gene lookup returns CDR1 SNHLY and CDR2 FYNNEI. This CDR3 contains 16 residues. DNA for the CDR3: TGTGCCAGCAGTGAAAGGGCGGCAGGGAATGATTCACCCCTCCACTTT. This gives the protein CASSERAAGNDSPLHF. The whole variable domain, remainder taken from reference TRBV2 and TRBJ1-6, is EPEVTQTPSHQVTQMGQEVILRCVPISNHLYFYWYRQILGQKVEFLVSFYNNEISEKSEIFDDQFSVERPDGSNFTLKIRSTKLEDSAMYFCASSERAAGNDSPLHFGNGTRLTVT.

The chain combines TRBV11-3 with TRBJ2-3; D is uncertain. This CDR3 spans 14 amino acids. Germline lookup yields CDR1 SGHNT and CDR2 YENEEA. The V end was cut by 4 bases, the J end by 4 bases, with 12 bases between. The CDR3 coding sequence is TGTGCCAGCAGCTCGTGGGCGGATGCAGATACGCAGTATTTT. Amino acid sequence: CASSSWADADTQYF. The full variable domain, its missing parts supplied by reference TRBV11-3 and TRBJ2-3, is EAGVVQSPRYKIIEKKQPVAFWCNPISGHNTLYWYLQNLGQGPELLIRYENEEAVDDSQLPKDRFSAERLKGVDSTLKIQPAELGDSAVYLCASSSWADADTQYFGPGTRLTVL.

CDR3 sequence: CASTVLQGSSYEQYF. The CDR3 DNA follows: TGCGCCAGCACGGTGTTACAGGGGTCCTCCTACGAGCAGTACTTC. The chain combines TRBV5-1 with TRBJ2-7; 7 nucleotides agree with TRBD1. J gave up 0 bases and V 6 bases, and 9 bases lay outside the gene matches. The CDR3 covers 15 residues. The V gene's germline CDR1 is SGHRS and CDR2 YFSETQ.

The J gene is TRBJ2-2, the V gene TRBV25-1; D is undetermined. Germline CDR1 reads MGHDK; CDR2 reads SYGVNS. V dropped 5 bases and J dropped 5 bases, with 12 bases sitting between them. CDR3 size: 14 residues. CDR3 sequence (DNA): TGTGCCAGCAGTCCGAACCTCCCGACCGGGGAGCTGTTTTTT. Residues: CASSPNLPTGELFF.

This chain links TRBV6-6 with TRBJ1-4; tentative D call: TRBD1 (5 bases). The CDR3 totals 16 residues. V lost 0 bases to trimming and J lost 8 bases, with 16 bases between them. Germline values: CDR1 MNHNY, CDR2 SVGAGI (reference sequence). The CDR3 DNA reads TGTGCCAGCAGTTACTCGGGGTTGGGGCAAGGAGAAAAACTGTTTTTT. It codes for CASSYSGLGQGEKLFF.

The chain carries TRBV21-1 and TRBJ2-7; the DNA was not used to check the table's D call, TRBD1. TRBV21-1 is designated a pseudogene. The CDR3 sequence is 15 residues long. CDR3 nucleotide sequence: TGTGCCAGCAGCAAGAGGGACAGGGATCGCTACGAGCAGTACTTC. The encoded protein is CASSKRDRDRYEQYF.